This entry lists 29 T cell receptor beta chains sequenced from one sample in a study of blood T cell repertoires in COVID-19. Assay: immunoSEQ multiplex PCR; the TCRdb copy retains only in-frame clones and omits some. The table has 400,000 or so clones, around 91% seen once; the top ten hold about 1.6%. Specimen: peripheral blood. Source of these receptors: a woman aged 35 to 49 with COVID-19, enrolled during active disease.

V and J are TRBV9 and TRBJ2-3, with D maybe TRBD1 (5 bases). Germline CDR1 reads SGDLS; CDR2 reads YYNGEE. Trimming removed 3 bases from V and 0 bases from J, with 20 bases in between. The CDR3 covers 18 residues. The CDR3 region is CASSADNRKPSSTDTQYF. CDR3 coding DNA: TGTGCCAGCAGCGCAGATAACAGGAAACCGTCTAGCACAGATACGCAGTATTTT.

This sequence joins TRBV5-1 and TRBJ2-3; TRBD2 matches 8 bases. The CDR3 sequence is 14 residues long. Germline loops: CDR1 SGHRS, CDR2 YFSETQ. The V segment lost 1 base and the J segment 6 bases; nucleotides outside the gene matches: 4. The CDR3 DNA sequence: TGCGCCAGCAGCTTGTTTGGCGGGAGGGATACGCAGTATTTT. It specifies CASSLFGGRDTQYF.

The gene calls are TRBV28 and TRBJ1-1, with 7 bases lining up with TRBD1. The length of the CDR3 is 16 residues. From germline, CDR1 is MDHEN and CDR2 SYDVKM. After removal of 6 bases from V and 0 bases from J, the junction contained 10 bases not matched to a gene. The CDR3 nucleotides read TGTGCCAGCAGAATTCGACAGGGTTTGGTGAACACTGAAGCTTTCTTT. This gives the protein CASRIRQGLVNTEAFF.

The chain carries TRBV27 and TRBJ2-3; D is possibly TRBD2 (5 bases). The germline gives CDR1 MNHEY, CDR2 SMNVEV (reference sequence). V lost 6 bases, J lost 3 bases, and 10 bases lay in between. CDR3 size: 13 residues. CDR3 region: CASSLLGTDTQYF. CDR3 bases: TGTGCCAGCAGCCTACTAGGTACAGATACGCAGTATTTT.

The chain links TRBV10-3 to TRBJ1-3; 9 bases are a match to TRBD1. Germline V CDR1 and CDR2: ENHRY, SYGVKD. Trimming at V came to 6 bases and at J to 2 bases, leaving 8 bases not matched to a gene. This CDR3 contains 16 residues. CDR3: CAIRDLQGAAGNTIYF. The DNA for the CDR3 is TGTGCCATCAGGGACTTACAGGGGGCGGCTGGAAACACCATATATTTT.

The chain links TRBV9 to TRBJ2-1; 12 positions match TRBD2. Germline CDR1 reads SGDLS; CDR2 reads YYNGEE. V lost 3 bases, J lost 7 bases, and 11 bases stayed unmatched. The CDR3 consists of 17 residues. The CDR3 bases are TGTGCCAGCAGCGCCCTAGCGGGAGGGCCGCATCGGAATGAGCAGTTCTTC. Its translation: CASSALAGGPHRNEQFF. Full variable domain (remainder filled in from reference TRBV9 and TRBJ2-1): DSGVTQTPKHLITATGQRVTLRCSPRSGDLSVYWYQQSLDQGLQFLIQYYNGEERAKGNILERFSAQQFPDLHSELNLSSLELGDSALYFCASSALAGGPHRNEQFFGPGTRLTVL.

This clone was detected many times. This chain's CDR3 is CASSTDSSNQPQHF. The CDR3 nucleotides are TGTGCCAGCAGTACCGACAGCAGCAATCAGCCCCAGCATTTT. V usage is TRBV27 and J usage is TRBJ1-5; possible D gene TRBD1, 5 bases. Per germline, CDR1 MNHEY and CDR2 SMNVEV (reference sequence). The CDR3 is 14 residues long. V lost 5 bases, J lost 1 base, and 9 bases lay in between.

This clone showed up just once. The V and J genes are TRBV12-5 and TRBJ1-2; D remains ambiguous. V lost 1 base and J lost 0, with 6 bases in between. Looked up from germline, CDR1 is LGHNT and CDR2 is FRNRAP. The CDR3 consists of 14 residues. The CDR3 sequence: CASGLGVSNYGYTF. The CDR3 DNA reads TGTGCTAGTGGTTTGGGAGTATCTAACTATGGCTACACCTTC. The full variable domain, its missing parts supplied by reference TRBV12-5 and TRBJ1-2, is DARVTQTPRHKVTEMGQEVTMRCQPILGHNTVFWYRQTMMQGLELLAYFRNRAPLDDSGMPKDRFSAEMPDATLATLKIQPSEPRDSAVYFCASGLGVSNYGYTFGSGTRLTVV.

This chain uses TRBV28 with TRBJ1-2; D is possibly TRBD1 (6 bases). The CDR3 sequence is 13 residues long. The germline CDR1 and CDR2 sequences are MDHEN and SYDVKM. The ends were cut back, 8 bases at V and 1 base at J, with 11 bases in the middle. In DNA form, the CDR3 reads TGTGCCAGCGAACAGGGAGATAACTATGGCTACACCTTC. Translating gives CASEQGDNYGYTF.

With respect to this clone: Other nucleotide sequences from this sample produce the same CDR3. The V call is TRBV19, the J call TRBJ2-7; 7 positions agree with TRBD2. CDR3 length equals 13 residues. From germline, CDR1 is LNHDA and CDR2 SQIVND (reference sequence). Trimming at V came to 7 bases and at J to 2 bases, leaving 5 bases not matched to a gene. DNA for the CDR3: TGTGCCAGTACATTGGGAGGGACCTACGAGCAGTACTTC. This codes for CASTLGGTYEQYF.

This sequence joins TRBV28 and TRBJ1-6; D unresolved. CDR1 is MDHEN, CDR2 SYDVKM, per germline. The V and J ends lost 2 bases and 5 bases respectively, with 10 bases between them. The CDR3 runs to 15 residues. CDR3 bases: TGTGCCAGCAGTTTACTGGCAGGCGATAATTCACCCCTCCACTTT. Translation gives CASSLLAGDNSPLHF.

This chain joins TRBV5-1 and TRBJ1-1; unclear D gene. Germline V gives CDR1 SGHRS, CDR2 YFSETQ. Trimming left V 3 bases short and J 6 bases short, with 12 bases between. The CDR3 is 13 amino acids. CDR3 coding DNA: TGCGCCAGCAGCTCCGTCGTCCGGGCTGAAGCTTTCTTT. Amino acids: CASSSVVRAEAFF.

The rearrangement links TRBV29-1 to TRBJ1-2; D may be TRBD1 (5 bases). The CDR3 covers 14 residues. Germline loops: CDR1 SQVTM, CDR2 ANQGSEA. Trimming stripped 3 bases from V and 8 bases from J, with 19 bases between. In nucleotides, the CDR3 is TGCAGCGTTGATGGGGGGTTCCGGGTAGGAGGCTACACCTTC. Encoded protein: CSVDGGFRVGGYTF.

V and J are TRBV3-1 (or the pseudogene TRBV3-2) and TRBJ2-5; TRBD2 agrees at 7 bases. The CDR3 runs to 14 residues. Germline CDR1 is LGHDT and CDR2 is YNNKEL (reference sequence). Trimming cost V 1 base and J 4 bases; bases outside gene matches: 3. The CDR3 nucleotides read TGTGCCAGCAGCCAAGCGGGCGGGGGAGAGACCCAGTACTTC. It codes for CASSQAGGGETQYF.

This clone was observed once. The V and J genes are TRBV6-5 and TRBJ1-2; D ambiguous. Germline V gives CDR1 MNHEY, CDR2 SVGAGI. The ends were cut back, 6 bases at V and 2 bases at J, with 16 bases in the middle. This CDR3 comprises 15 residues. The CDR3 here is CASSLSGTNNYGYTF. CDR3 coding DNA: TGTGCCAGCAGCCTCTCTGGCACCAACAACTATGGCTACACCTTC.

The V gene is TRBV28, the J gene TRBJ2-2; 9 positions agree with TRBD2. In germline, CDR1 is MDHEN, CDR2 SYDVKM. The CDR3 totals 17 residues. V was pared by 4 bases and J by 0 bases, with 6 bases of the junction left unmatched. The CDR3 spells CASSSLAGSTNTGELFF. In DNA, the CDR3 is TGTGCCAGCAGTTCACTAGCGGGCTCGACGAACACCGGGGAGCTGTTTTTT.

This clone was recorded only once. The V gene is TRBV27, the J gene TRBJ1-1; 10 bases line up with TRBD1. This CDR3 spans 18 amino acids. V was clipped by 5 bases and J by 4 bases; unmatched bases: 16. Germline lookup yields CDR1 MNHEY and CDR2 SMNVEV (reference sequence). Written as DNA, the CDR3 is TGTGCCAGCAGTCTATTACCTCCAGGGACAGGGGCTCCCACTGAAGCTTTCTTT. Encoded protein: CASSLLPPGTGAPTEAFF.

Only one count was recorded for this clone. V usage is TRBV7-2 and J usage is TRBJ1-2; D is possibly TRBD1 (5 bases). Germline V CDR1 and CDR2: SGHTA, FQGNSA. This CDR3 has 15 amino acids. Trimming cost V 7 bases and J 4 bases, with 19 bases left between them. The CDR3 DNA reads TGTGCCAGCAACCCGCCGGGACTCCAGATCTATGGCTACACCTTC. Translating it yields CASNPPGLQIYGYTF.

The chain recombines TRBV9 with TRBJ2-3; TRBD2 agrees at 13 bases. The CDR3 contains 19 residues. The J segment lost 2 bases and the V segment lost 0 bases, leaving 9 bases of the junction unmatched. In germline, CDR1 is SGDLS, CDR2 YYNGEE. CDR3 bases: TGTGCCAGCAGCGTAGGCAGGACTAGCGGGGGACCCAACACAGATACGCAGTATTTT. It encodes CASSVGRTSGGPNTDTQYF.

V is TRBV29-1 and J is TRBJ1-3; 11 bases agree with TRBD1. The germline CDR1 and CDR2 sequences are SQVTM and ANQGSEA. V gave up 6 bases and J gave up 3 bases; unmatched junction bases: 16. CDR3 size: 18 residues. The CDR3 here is CSVLGTGGPKLGGNTIYF. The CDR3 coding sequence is TGCAGCGTCCTTGGGACAGGGGGTCCCAAACTGGGTGGAAACACCATATATTTT.

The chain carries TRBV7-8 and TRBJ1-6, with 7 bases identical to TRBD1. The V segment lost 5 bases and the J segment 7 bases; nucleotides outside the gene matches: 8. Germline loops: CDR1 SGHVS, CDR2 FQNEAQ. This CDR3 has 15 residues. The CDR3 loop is CASSPEDRENSPLHF. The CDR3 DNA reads TGTGCCAGCAGCCCCGAAGACAGGGAAAATTCACCCCTCCACTTT.

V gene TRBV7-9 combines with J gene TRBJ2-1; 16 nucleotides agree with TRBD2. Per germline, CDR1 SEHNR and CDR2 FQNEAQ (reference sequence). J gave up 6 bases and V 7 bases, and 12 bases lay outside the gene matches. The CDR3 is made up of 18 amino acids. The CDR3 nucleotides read TGTGCCAGCATGTACCGCGGGACTAGCGGGAGGGCGGGCAATGAGCAGTTCTTC. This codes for CASMYRGTSGRAGNEQFF.

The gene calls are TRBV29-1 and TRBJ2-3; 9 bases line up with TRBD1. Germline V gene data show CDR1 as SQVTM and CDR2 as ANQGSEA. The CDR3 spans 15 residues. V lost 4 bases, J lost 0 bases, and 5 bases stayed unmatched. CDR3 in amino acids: CSVVGGQGSTDTQYF. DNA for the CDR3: TGCAGCGTTGTCGGGGGACAGGGTAGCACAGATACGCAGTATTTT.

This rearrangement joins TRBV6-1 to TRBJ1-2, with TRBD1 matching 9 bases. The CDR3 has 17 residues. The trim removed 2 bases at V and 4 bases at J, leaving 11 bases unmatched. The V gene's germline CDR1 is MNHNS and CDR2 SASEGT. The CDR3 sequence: CASSEKVGTGISYGYTF. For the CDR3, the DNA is TGTGCCAGCAGTGAAAAAGTAGGGACAGGGATTAGCTATGGCTACACCTTC.

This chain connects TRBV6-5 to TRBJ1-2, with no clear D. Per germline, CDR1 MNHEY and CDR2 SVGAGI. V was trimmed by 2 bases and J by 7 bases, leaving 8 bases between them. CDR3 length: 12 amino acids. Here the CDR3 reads CASSYPSGGYTF. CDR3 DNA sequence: TGTGCCAGCAGTTACCCGTCAGGTGGCTACACCTTC.

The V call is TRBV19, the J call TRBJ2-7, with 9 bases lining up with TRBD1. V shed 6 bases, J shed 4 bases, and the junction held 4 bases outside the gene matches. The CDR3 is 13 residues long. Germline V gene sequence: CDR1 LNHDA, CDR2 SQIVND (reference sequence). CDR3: CASRGTGTYEQYF. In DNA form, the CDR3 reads TGTGCCAGTAGGGGGACAGGGACGTACGAGCAGTACTTC. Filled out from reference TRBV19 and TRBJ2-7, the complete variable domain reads DGGITQSPKYLFRKEGQNVTLSCEQNLNHDAMYWYRQDPGQGLRLIYYSQIVNDFQKGDIAEGYSVSREKKESFPLTVTSAQKNPTAFYLCASRGTGTYEQYFGPGTRLTVT.

For the CDR3, the DNA is TGTGCCAGCAGCCCAGCGGGGGGTACCACAGATACGCAGTATTTT. The encoded protein is CASSPAGGTTDTQYF. The chain joins TRBV6-5 to TRBJ2-3; 9 bases map to TRBD2. Germline trimming cut 6 bases from V and 2 bases from J; bases unmatched to any gene: 6. This CDR3 contains 15 residues. Looked up from germline, CDR1 is MNHEY and CDR2 is SVGAGI.

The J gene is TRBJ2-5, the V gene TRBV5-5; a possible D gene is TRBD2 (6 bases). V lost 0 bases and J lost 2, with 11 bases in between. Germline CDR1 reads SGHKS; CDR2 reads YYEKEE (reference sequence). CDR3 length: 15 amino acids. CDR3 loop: CASSLGTGRQETQYF. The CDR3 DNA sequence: TGTGCCAGCAGCTTGGGGACTGGGAGGCAAGAGACCCAGTACTTC. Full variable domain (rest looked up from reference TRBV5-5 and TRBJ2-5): DAGVTQSPTHLIKTRGQQVTLRCSPISGHKSVSWYQQVLGQGPQFIFQYYEKEERGRGNFPDRFSARQFPNYSSELNVNALLLGDSALYLCASSLGTGRQETQYFGPGTRLLVL.

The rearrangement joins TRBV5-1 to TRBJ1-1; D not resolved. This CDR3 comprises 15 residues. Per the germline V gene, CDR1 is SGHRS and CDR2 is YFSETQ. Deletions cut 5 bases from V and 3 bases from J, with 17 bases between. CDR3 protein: CASSNPRGLDTEAFF. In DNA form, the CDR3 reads TGCGCCAGCAGTAACCCCAGAGGGCTAGACACTGAAGCTTTCTTT. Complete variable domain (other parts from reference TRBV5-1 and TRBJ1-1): KAGVTQTPRYLIKTRGQQVTLSCSPISGHRSVSWYQQTPGQGLQFLFEYFSETQRNKGNFPGRFSGRQFSNSRSEMNVSTLELGDSALYLCASSNPRGLDTEAFFGQGTRLTVV.